The 3 T cell receptor beta chains listed next were all sequenced from one sample in a study of Ad26.COV2.S vaccination and SARS-CoV-2 variants. Profiling relied on immunoSEQ multiplex PCR, and the TCRdb table lists in-frame clones only, not all of them. Among fewer than 400,000 clones listed, 88% were seen once. Treatment noted: about 20 received Ad26.COV2.S at low or high dose, single or two shots; 5 received placebo; per-sample allocation not given. Samples analyzed were those drawn on day 63 after the first vaccine or placebo injection. Sequenced here: peripheral blood, sampled in a trial of Ad26.COV2.S vaccine versus placebo. These receptors originate from a person between 18 and 60 years old who received the Ad26.COV2.S COVID-19 vaccine or a placebo.

This chain links TRBV19 with TRBJ1-1; D is undetermined. CDR1 is LNHDA and CDR2 is SQIVND in the germline V gene (reference sequence). The CDR3 runs 14 residues. Trimming removed 1 base at V and 0 bases at J, with 6 bases between. For the CDR3, the DNA is TGTGCCAGTAGTATAGTGGGCTTGAACACTGAAGCTTTCTTT. Encoded protein: CASSIVGLNTEAFF.

This clone was detected a few times. The chain carries TRBV6-2 or TRBV6-3 and TRBJ1-6; D is unclear. V was cut by 2 bases and J by 7 bases, with 9 bases left in between. The CDR3 is 14 residues long. Germline V gene sequence: CDR1 MNHEY, CDR2 SVGEGT. DNA for the CDR3: TGTGCCAGCAGTTACCGAGGCCTGAATTCACCCCTCCACTTT. It encodes CASSYRGLNSPLHF.

The chain uses TRBV5-8 and TRBJ1-1, with D perhaps matching TRBD1 (5 bases). The germline V gene has CDR1 SGHTS and CDR2 YDEGEE. V lost 1 base, J lost 4 bases, and 20 bases lay in between. CDR3 size: 17 residues. Written as DNA, the CDR3 is TGTGCCAGCAGCTTGAGGGGTTACAGGAGGAGGTCCACTGAAGCTTTCTTT. It codes for CASSLRGYRRRSTEAFF.